The 28 T cell receptor beta chains reported below all come from one sample, sequenced in a study of T cell responses to AZD1222 COVID-19 vaccine (dated by TCRdb to the early 2020s). Library construction relied on the immunoSEQ multiplex PCR assay. The table was pulled from immuneACCESS by TCRdb, which kept in-frame rearrangements only. Such tables lose some clones; where checked, under half of the loss comes from unresolved V genes, and the rest has no known cause. For this sample the table gives about 68,000 clones, of which around 86% were detected only once. The biggest ten clones account for 2% to 2.5% of the sample. Interpreted using the paper, the time point label stands for: baseline before first vaccination. Sequencing used peripheral blood, obtained on day 0 of AZD1222 vaccination. The receptors stem from an adult in good health.

The chain joins TRBV3-1 (or the pseudogene TRBV3-2) to TRBJ1-1; D possibly corresponds to TRBD1 (5 bases). The CDR3 is 15 residues long. Germline V lookup: CDR1 LGHDT, CDR2 YNNKEL (reference sequence). V lost 2 bases, J lost 0 bases, and 10 bases lay in between. The CDR3 region is CASSQHRSMNTEAFF. In nucleotides, the CDR3 is TGTGCCAGCAGCCAACACAGGAGCATGAACACTGAAGCTTTCTTT.

This sequence joins TRBV11-3 and TRBJ2-5; TRBD1 agrees at 9 bases. Trimming took 1 base from V and 3 from J; bases not matched to a gene: 3. The CDR3 is 15 amino acids. The germline V gene encodes CDR1 SGHNT and CDR2 YENEEA. The DNA of the CDR3 is TGTGCCAGCAGCTTAGGGGACAGGGAGGAAGAGACCCAGTACTTC. As protein: CASSLGDREEETQYF.

The table lists this clone with a few counts. The chain employs TRBV7-8 and TRBJ1-1; D is uncertain. Deletions cut 1 base from V and 6 bases from J, with 15 bases between. Germline CDR1 SGHVS, CDR2 FQNEAQ. This CDR3 has 15 residues. The CDR3 nucleotides are TGTGCCAGCAGCTTAGTTCCGGCCGAAGGCTCTGAAGCTTTCTTT. This sequence encodes CASSLVPAEGSEAFF.

The chain uses TRBV5-4 and TRBJ2-7, with D perhaps TRBD1 or TRBD2 (5 bases each). CDR3 length: 15 amino acids. V gave up 0 bases and J gave up 5 bases, with 15 bases separating them. Per the germline V gene, CDR1 is SGHNT and CDR2 is YYREEE (reference sequence). The CDR3 loop is CASSLGGGLWNEQYF. DNA for the CDR3: TGTGCCAGCAGCTTGGGTGGGGGTCTTTGGAACGAGCAGTACTTC. Based on the CDR3 plus reference TRBV5-4 and TRBJ2-7, the full variable domain is ETGVTQSPTHLIKTRGQQVTLRCSSQSGHNTVSWYQQALGQGPQFIFQYYREEENGRGNFPPRFSGLQFPNYSSELNVNALELDDSALYLCASSLGGGLWNEQYFGPGTRLTVT.

This clone was seen just once. The chain uses TRBV29-1 and TRBJ1-3; D uncertain. V dropped 4 bases and J dropped 0 bases, with 7 bases sitting between them. The CDR3 is 13 amino acids. From germline, CDR1 is SQVTM and CDR2 ANQGSEA. CDR3 DNA sequence: TGCAGCGTTGTACTCAACTCTGGAAACACCATATATTTT. Residues: CSVVLNSGNTIYF.

This chain uses TRBV29-1 with TRBJ1-1, with 10 bases fitting TRBD1. The CDR3 contains 13 residues. Germline V gene data show CDR1 as SQVTM and CDR2 as ANQGSEA. The ends lost 6 bases at V and 4 bases at J; junction bases unmatched: 5. As DNA, the CDR3 is TGCAGCGTCCGACAGGGGGCCGGCACTGAAGCTTTCTTT. Its protein is CSVRQGAGTEAFF. The full variable domain, with the rest looked up from reference TRBV29-1 and TRBJ1-1, is SAVISQKPSRDICQRGTSLTIQCQVDSQVTMMFWYRQQPGQSLTLIATANQGSEATYESGFVIDKFPISRPNLTFSTLTVSNMSPEDSSIYLCSVRQGAGTEAFFGQGTRLTVV.

This clone appeared once. The V call is TRBV6-2 or TRBV6-3, the J call TRBJ2-5; D possibly corresponds to TRBD2 (5 bases). The CDR3 extends over 13 amino acids. The germline V gene encodes CDR1 MNHEY and CDR2 SVGEGT. V lost 4 bases and J 4 bases, leaving 10 bases between the germline ends. The CDR3 DNA is TGTGCCAGCAGTTCCCCTAGCAGAGAGACCCAGTACTTC. The encoded protein is CASSSPSRETQYF.

The gene calls are TRBV13 and TRBJ2-1, with a possible D match to TRBD2 (7 bases). The V end was cut by 0 bases, the J end by 8 bases, with 11 bases between. Germline assignment: CDR1 PRHDT and CDR2 FYEKMQ (reference sequence). The CDR3 is 14 amino acids. CDR3 DNA: TGTGCCAGCAGCTTAGGTGGGGGGGGCGATGAGCAGTTCTTC. This translates into CASSLGGGGDEQFF.

The chain employs TRBV18 and TRBJ2-1; D gene ambiguous. V shed 3 bases and J shed 7 bases, with 10 bases lying between them. This CDR3 region has 13 residues. CDR1 is KGHSH, CDR2 LQKENI, per germline. CDR3 amino acids: CASSPGTLNEQFF. The CDR3 bases are TGTGCCAGCTCACCTGGTACTTTGAATGAGCAGTTCTTC.

The chain couples TRBV27 to TRBJ1-1; no firm D call. Trimming took 5 bases from V and 8 from J, leaving 12 bases between them. The CDR3 runs 12 residues. The germline V gene has CDR1 MNHEY and CDR2 SMNVEV (reference sequence). CDR3 region: CASSAFSGEAFF. Here the CDR3 DNA reads TGTGCCAGCAGTGCATTTTCAGGAGAAGCTTTCTTT.

CDR3 in DNA: TGTGCCAGCAGCCCGGGACTCGCTGAAGCTTTCTTT. Protein: CASSPGLAEAFF. V is TRBV28 and J is TRBJ1-1; tentative D call: TRBD1 (5 bases). CDR1 and CDR2 from the germline V gene are MDHEN and SYDVKM. The CDR3 has 12 amino acids. V dropped 6 bases and J dropped 6 bases, with 11 bases sitting between them. The variable domain in full, with the rest retrieved from reference TRBV28 and TRBJ1-1, is DVKVTQSSRYLVKRTGEKVFLECVQDMDHENMFWYRQDPGLGLRLIYFSYDVKMKEKGDIPEGYSVSREKKERFSLILESASTNQTSMYLCASSPGLAEAFFGQGTRLTVV.

About this clone itself: This CDR3 is also generated by other DNA sequences in the sample. The chain joins TRBV5-1 to TRBJ1-4; D ambiguous. Between the trimmed V and J ends, which lost 0 bases and 2 bases, there was a span of 5 bases. From germline, CDR1 is SGHRS and CDR2 YFSETQ. The CDR3 runs 14 residues. CDR3 sequence: CASSLGGTNEKLFF. Written as DNA, the CDR3 is TGCGCCAGCAGCTTGGGGGGTACTAATGAAAAACTGTTTTTT. The whole variable domain, filled in from reference TRBV5-1 and TRBJ1-4, reads KAGVTQTPRYLIKTRGQQVTLSCSPISGHRSVSWYQQTPGQGLQFLFEYFSETQRNKGNFPGRFSGRQFSNSRSEMNVSTLELGDSALYLCASSLGGTNEKLFFGSGTQLSVL.

This sequence joins TRBV11-2 and TRBJ1-1; D unresolved. The CDR3 is made up of 14 amino acids. Trimming removed 2 bases at V and 0 bases at J, with 7 bases between. Germline V lookup: CDR1 SGHAT, CDR2 FQNNGV. The CDR3 nucleotides are TGTGCCAGCAGCTTAACAGAAATGAACACTGAAGCTTTCTTT. This codes for CASSLTEMNTEAFF.

The chain couples TRBV11-2 to TRBJ2-5; no firm D call. The germline V and J ends were trimmed by 6 bases and 5 bases, with 13 bases remaining between them. Germline CDR1 and CDR2: SGHAT and FQNNGV. The length of the CDR3 is 13 residues. CDR3 sequence reads: CASSRNSVETQYF. In DNA form, the CDR3 reads TGTGCCAGCAGTAGGAACTCGGTGGAGACCCAGTACTTC. Together with reference TRBV11-2 and TRBJ2-5, the CDR3 gives the full variable domain: EAGVAQSPRYKIIEKRQSVAFWCNPISGHATLYWYQQILGQGPKLLIQFQNNGVVDDSQLPKDRFSAERLKGVDSTLKIQPAKLEDSAVYLCASSRNSVETQYFGPGTRLLVL.

The chain joins TRBV28 to TRBJ1-6; a possible D gene is TRBD1 (5 bases). With 6 bases removed from V and 7 bases from J, the gap between germline ends came to 13 bases. The CDR3 extends over 14 amino acids. Germline assignment: CDR1 MDHEN and CDR2 SYDVKM. The CDR3 is CASSPPGENSPLHF. The CDR3 region has the DNA TGTGCCAGCAGCCCCCCGGGGGAGAATTCACCCCTCCACTTT.

The chain combines TRBV4-3 with TRBJ2-7, with D possibly TRBD2 on 6 matching bases. CDR1 LGHNA and CDR2 YSLEER come from the germline V gene. The CDR3 runs to 13 residues. Trimming removed 4 bases at V and 5 bases at J, with 12 bases between. The CDR3 protein is CASSRGGENEQYF. Written as DNA, the CDR3 is TGCGCCAGCAGCCGAGGAGGGGAGAACGAGCAGTACTTC.

The V gene is TRBV6-5, the J gene TRBJ1-2; D is uncertain. Trimming took off 6 bases at V and 7 bases at J, with 21 bases between the two ends. CDR3 size: 15 residues. CDR1 and CDR2 (germline): MNHEY, SVGAGI. The CDR3 DNA follows: TGTGCCAGCAGATCCCCCATCCCGGGCCCTCCTGGCTACACCTTC. Protein product: CASRSPIPGPPGYTF.

This sequence joins TRBV6-5 and TRBJ1-2, with 8 bases lining up with TRBD1. V was pared by 6 bases and J by 5 bases, with 8 bases of the junction left unmatched. The CDR3 is made up of 14 amino acids. CDR1 is MNHEY, CDR2 SVGAGI, per germline. CDR3 in DNA: TGTGCCAGCAGAAATCAGGGGGCAGGGTATGGCTACACCTTC. Protein sequence: CASRNQGAGYGYTF.

The V and J genes are TRBV12-5 and TRBJ2-7; TRBD1 matches 10 bases. This CDR3 has 17 residues. Trimming at V came to 0 bases and at J to 4 bases, leaving 9 bases not matched to a gene. Germline V gene sequence: CDR1 LGHNT, CDR2 FRNRAP. CDR3 coding DNA: TGTGCTAGTGGTTTGGTACCCCCGACAGGGGGCATTTACGAGCAGTACTTC. Its translation: CASGLVPPTGGIYEQYF.

The V and J genes are TRBV27 and TRBJ1-2, with D hard to call. There are 13 residues in the CDR3. In germline, CDR1 is MNHEY, CDR2 SMNVEV (reference sequence). V gave up 2 bases and J gave up 8 bases, with 12 bases separating them. CDR3 amino acids: CASSLTGREGYTF. Here the CDR3 DNA reads TGTGCCAGCAGTTTAACCGGCCGTGAGGGCTACACCTTC.

This clone was counted only a few times. The chain joins TRBV4-2 to TRBJ2-7; the match to TRBD2 covers 10 bases. The CDR3 length is 16 residues. The ends lost 2 bases at V and 2 bases at J; junction bases unmatched: 6. Germline values: CDR1 LGHNA, CDR2 YNFKEQ. The CDR3 DNA reads TGTGCCAGCAGCCAAAGGCTAGCGGGGGCCACCTACGAGCAGTACTTC. It encodes CASSQRLAGATYEQYF.

The count of this clone is one. The rearrangement joins TRBV6-6 to TRBJ1-5, with unresolved D. Trimming shortened V by 0 bases and J by 4 bases, and 10 bases separated the two germline ends. This CDR3 region has 15 residues. Germline-derived CDR1 and CDR2 are MNHNY and SVGAGI (reference sequence). This CDR3 reads CASSYSTAPNQPQHF. The CDR3 DNA follows: TGTGCCAGCAGTTACTCTACAGCCCCTAATCAGCCCCAGCATTTT.

This rearrangement joins TRBV7-6 to TRBJ2-7, with TRBD1 as a possible D gene (6 bases). Germline V gene data show CDR1 as SGHVS and CDR2 as FNYEAQ. This CDR3 has 14 amino acids. V was clipped by 5 bases and J by 0 bases, with 11 bases between them. CDR3 region: CASSRGQSSYEQYF. CDR3 nucleotides: TGTGCCAGCAGCCGCGGACAGAGCTCCTACGAGCAGTACTTC.

CDR3 in DNA: TGTGCCAGCAGCAGAGGGGGTATCCGGGACAGGGTAAACATTCAGTACTTC. This codes for CASSRGGIRDRVNIQYF. This chain joins TRBV7-9 and TRBJ2-4, with 9 bases aligning to TRBD1. CDR1 SEHNR and CDR2 FQNEAQ come from the germline V gene (reference sequence). With 5 bases clipped from V and 6 bases from J, the junction kept 14 bases outside the gene matches. The CDR3 length is 17 residues.

This CDR3 reads CASSPLLPDTQYF. The CDR3 DNA reads as TGTGCCAGCAGTCCCCTCCTCCCAGATACGCAGTATTTT. The V gene is TRBV27, the J gene TRBJ2-3, with no clear D. The CDR3 sequence is 13 residues long. V was cut by 5 bases and J by 4 bases, with 10 bases left in between. The V gene's germline CDR1 is MNHEY and CDR2 SMNVEV (reference sequence).

This chain links TRBV7-3 with TRBJ1-1; D uncertain. The CDR3 consists of 13 residues. CDR1 and CDR2 (germline): SGHTA, FQGTGA. The germline V and J ends were trimmed by 0 bases and 2 bases, with 4 bases remaining between them. DNA of the CDR3: TGTGCCAGCAGCTTAACGGGAAACACTGAAGCTTTCTTT. Protein: CASSLTGNTEAFF.

This rearrangement joins TRBV7-9 to TRBJ2-2; D tentatively fits TRBD1 or TRBD2 (6 bases each). Germline V lookup: CDR1 SEHNR, CDR2 FQNEAQ (reference sequence). This CDR3 spans 16 amino acids. V was clipped by 1 base and J by 3 bases, with 12 bases between them. The CDR3 DNA sequence: TGTGCCAGCAGCTTAGGACCAAGGGGGGACACCGGGGAGCTGTTTTTT. Translating gives CASSLGPRGDTGELFF.

The V and J genes are TRBV7-3 and TRBJ1-1, with D perhaps matching TRBD1 (6 bases). CDR3 length: 13 residues. The germline V and J ends were trimmed by 8 bases and 1 base, with 11 bases remaining between them. The germline gives CDR1 SGHTA, CDR2 FQGTGA. CDR3 loop: CASGQGPNTEAFF. The CDR3 DNA follows: TGTGCCAGCGGGCAGGGGCCGAACACTGAAGCTTTCTTT. Supplemented by reference TRBV7-3 and TRBJ1-1, the full variable domain reads GAGVSQTPSNKVTEKGKYVELRCDPISGHTALYWYRQSLGQGPEFLIYFQGTGAADDSGLPNDRFFAVRPEGSVSTLKIQRTERGDSAVYLCASGQGPNTEAFFGQGTRLTVV.